This TCR beta chain was identified during a study of early T cells in non-severe SARS-CoV-2 infection. Study in general: Sequencing targeted bulk RNA from unsorted whole blood, leaving chains unpaired. Whole-study findings and limits: Matching with VDJdb favored anti-spike CD8 responses (missing private and CD4 specificities).

About this clonotype itself: Its antigen is not identified.

The protocol attached unique molecular identifiers to individual cDNA molecules. TCRdb itself ran the 5' RACE reads through MiXCR, one entry per CDR3 protein. The table records tens of thousands of distinct CDR3 sequences, about 8% of them present only once. Here the sequenced sample was whole blood, taken at baseline. The sequence was collected from an adult who was a healthcare worker with PCR-confirmed SARS-CoV-2 infection or an uninfected control (not recorded which).

CDR3 in DNA: TGTGCCAGCAGCCAAGTAGGAGGGAGGATTGCCTCTGGGACAGCGCCTTTCTTC. This gives the protein CASSQVGGRIASGTAPFF. The genes are TRBV3-1 and TRBJ2-1; perhaps TRBD1 as D (7 bases). This CDR3 has 18 amino acids. V was trimmed by 1 base and J by 16 bases, leaving 32 bases between them. From germline, CDR1 is LGHDT and CDR2 YNNKEL (reference sequence).